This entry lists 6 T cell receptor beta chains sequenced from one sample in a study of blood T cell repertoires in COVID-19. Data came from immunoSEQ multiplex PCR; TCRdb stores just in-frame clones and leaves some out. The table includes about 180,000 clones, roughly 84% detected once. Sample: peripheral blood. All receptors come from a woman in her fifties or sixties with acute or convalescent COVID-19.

Here the CDR3 reads CASSLEGAGWNTEAFF. The CDR3 DNA follows: TGTGCCAGCAGCTTGGAGGGGGCAGGGTGGAACACTGAAGCTTTCTTT. V gene TRBV5-6 combines with J gene TRBJ1-1, with 7 positions matching TRBD1. V lost 0 bases to trimming and J lost 1 base; unmatched junction nucleotides: 6. Germline CDR1 is SGHDT and CDR2 is YYEEEE. This CDR3 comprises 16 residues.

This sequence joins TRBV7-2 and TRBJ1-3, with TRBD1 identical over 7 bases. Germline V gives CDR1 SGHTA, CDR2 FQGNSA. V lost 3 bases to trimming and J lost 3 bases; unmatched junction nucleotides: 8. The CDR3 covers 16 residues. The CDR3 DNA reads TGTGCCAGCAGCTTCACCTCAGGGGGGAATGGAAACACCATATATTTT. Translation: CASSFTSGGNGNTIYF.

The CDR3 loop is CASSADLGNTEAFF. The CDR3 DNA follows: TGCGCCAGCAGCGCAGACTTGGGGAACACTGAAGCTTTCTTT. The chain combines TRBV4-3 with TRBJ1-1; D remains unclear. Trimming pared 5 bases from V and 1 base from J, leaving 11 bases between. CDR3 length equals 14 residues. CDR1 and CDR2 from the germline V gene are LGHNA and YSLEER.

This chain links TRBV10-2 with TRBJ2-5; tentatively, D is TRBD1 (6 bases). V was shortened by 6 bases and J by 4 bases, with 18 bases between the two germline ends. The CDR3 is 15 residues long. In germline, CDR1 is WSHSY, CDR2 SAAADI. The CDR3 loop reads CASRGALGSPETQYF. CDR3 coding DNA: TGCGCCAGCAGGGGGGCTCTTGGGAGCCCAGAGACCCAGTACTTC.

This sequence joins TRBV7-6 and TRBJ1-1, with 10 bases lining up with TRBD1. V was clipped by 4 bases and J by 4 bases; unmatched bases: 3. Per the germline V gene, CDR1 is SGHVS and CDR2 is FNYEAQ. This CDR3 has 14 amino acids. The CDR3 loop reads CASSSTGGSTEAFF. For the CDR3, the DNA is TGTGCCAGCAGCTCGACAGGGGGCAGCACTGAAGCTTTCTTT.

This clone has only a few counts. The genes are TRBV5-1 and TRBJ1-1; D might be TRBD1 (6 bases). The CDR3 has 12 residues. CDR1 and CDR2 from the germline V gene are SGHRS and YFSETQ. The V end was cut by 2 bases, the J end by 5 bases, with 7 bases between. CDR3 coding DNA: TGCGCCAGCAGCTTAAGGGGGACTGAAGCTTTCTTT. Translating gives CASSLRGTEAFF.